The text below deals with one T cell receptor (beta chain). Its antigen is still unknown. Receptor libraries were prepared by the immunoSEQ multiplex PCR assay. A mixture of 60 forward primers for TCR Vbeta segments and 13 reverse primers for TCR Jbeta segments was used in the multiplex PCR. A multiplex PCR assay on genomic DNA amplified the CDR3 region of rearranged TCR beta genes. The Illumina HiSeq System was used to sequence the amplified TCR beta libraries as 87-base-pair reads. On the authors' methods: A later analysis tallied about 77 million unique TCR beta chains across the 666 repertoires, and approximately 11 million of those chains were shared by two or more donors. A nearest-neighbor algorithm error-corrected the raw reads and collapsed the reads into unique sequences, merging closely related sequences to remove PCR and sequencing errors. CDR3 sequences were aligned to IMGT reference sequences to assign V, D and J gene segments. For a sequence to be retained, a match of at least six nucleotides to both a V gene segment and a J gene segment was required. A rearrangement counted as productive if the CDR3 had no stop codons and remained in frame with V and J, and every other rearrangement counted as non-productive. Following IMGT convention, CDR3 was defined as the stretch from the second conserved V-encoded cysteine to the conserved J-encoded phenylalanine. The earlier analysis of 500 to 750 of the donors excluded any sequence lacking an unambiguous match to a single V gene segment. An earlier analysis of 587 of the donors classified V segments as functional when productive rearrangements were above 56.7% and as segregating when the standard deviation between donors was above 5%. A statistical classification framework was built for diagnosing cytomegalovirus status from the catalog of TCR beta chain sequences. In a later analysis, V and J genes were assigned by comparing TCR nucleotide sequences against IMGT/GENE-DB human TR gene sequences. A later analysis assigned CDR3 sequences and most-parsimonious VDJ recombination scenarios with the TCRdist pipeline. In a later analysis, every TCR beta chain was defined by the combination of its CDR3 amino acid sequence and its V-gene family, and reads without a unique V-gene family were dropped. In a later analysis, fewer than 650 highly shared, low-generation-probability nucleotide sequences were removed to address suspected cross-contamination and a sequencing artifact. For each public chain, a later analysis derived a clonal expansion index from normalized ranks of inferred template counts within each repertoire. In a later analysis, generation probabilities were computed with a VDJ recombination model fitted to out-of-frame rearrangements, and the resulting probabilities were checked against IGoR. In a later analysis, TCR-TCR, TCR-HLA and TCR-CMV co-occurrence was scored with hypergeometric tests, and a repertoire-size bias correction was applied to TCR pairs. To estimate false discovery rates, a later analysis permuted the HLA or CMV assignments 20 times. In a later analysis, co-occurring TCRs were grouped using DBSCAN, and TCRdist sequence similarity was added for clustering within HLA-allele-positive subsets. For co-occurrence clustering, repertoires with fewer than 30,000 or more than 120,000 public chains were excluded, along with about five repertoires with anomalous nucleotide sharing. The clones in this table, taken by TCRdb from immuneACCESS, are in-frame only. Not every clone is retained; where verified, under half of the shortfall comes from an unresolved V gene, and the cause of the rest is unknown. D and trimming come from the DNA, and the V and J calls and clone size come from that table. In this sample's table one finds 200,000 to 250,000 clones. The ten largest account for about 1.1% of the sample.

Trimming costs V 7 bases and J 2 bases, and their ends lie 12 bases apart. Looking up the germline V gene yields CDR1 MDHEN and CDR2 SYDVKM. Inclusive of the bounding cysteine and phenylalanine, the CDR3 is 13 residues long. The read is trimmed to its CDR3 DNA, 39 bases read in frame from base 1. In total, over 600 healthy bone marrow donors made up the cohort. At the time of sampling, every cohort member was nominally healthy, though immune exposures that went unrecorded were likely present. The donor was CMV seropositive and was included in the group of 250 to 300 seropositive cohort members. A peripheral blood sample was collected from each donor, and TCR beta sequencing was performed on peripheral blood mononuclear cells. Genomic DNA extraction from the blood cell samples was performed with the Qiagen DNeasy Blood Extraction Kit. This sample was included in a study of cytomegalovirus exposure and HLA in healthy donors (dated by TCRdb to between 2016 and 2019). About the study as a whole: According to an earlier analysis of a few hundred of the donors, about 190 million T cells yielded 117 million unique TCR beta sequences and less than 300 Gb of sequence data. Approximately 310 gigabases of sequencing data and tens of millions of unique TCR sequences were included in an early release covering 500 to 750 HLA-typed donors. The genetic ancestry cluster associated with self-reported Caucasian donors included about four fifths of the 300 to 450 genotyped donors. The study was designed to test whether signatures of past pathogen exposure could be identified by cataloging public T cell receptors. Using immunosequencing, the study profiled T cell repertoires from about 610 subjects and related those repertoires to cytomegalovirus serostatus. In addition to the first cohort of 666 subjects, a separate validation cohort of 100 to 150 different subjects was used. To predict cytomegalovirus infection status, the study combined high-throughput TCR immunosequencing, statistical association of individual TCRs with disease status, and machine learning. A later analysis re-analyzed previously published TCR beta repertoires from about 730 donors and added high-resolution HLA genotyping to study TCR occurrence patterns. Rather than drawing on any new phenotypic data, the later analysis identified candidate immune exposures from TCR beta sequences and the way those sequences occurred across donors. To decide whether each TCR beta V gene segment behaved as functional or pseudogenic, an earlier analysis of several hundred of the donors relied on high-throughput TCR beta sequencing. Donor age, sex, ethnicity and CMV serostatus were compiled together with the repertoire data. A later genetic analysis used genome-wide SNP genotypes for about 60% of the roughly 700 donors, treating that subset as a discovery cohort. All discovery cohort repertoires had been generated using a single sequencing platform. Class I and class II HLA loci were covered by the typing at four-digit resolution. Typing coverage varied by locus: roughly 620-630 donors for A, B, C, DRB1 and DQB1; roughly 500 for DQA1; nearly 610 for DPA1; 450 to 480 for DPB1. A handful of DR-DQ haplotypes were handled as single units for association and clustering because linkage in the cohort was strong. Among about 370 genotyped donors of the cohort, an average of approximately 200,000 unique TCR beta nucleotide sequences was sequenced per donor, of which 15% to 20% were non-productive. What the study reported, not specific to this receptor: A cluster of highly shared sequence variants was judged likely to represent a technical artifact of the sequencing pipeline. The earlier analysis of 587 of the donors excluded 15 to 20 rarely observed V segments, including chromosome 9 orphons, because counts were too low. In this cohort, only TCR beta chains were sequenced, and detectable features were limited by the absence of alpha or paired-chain data. V-gene and J-gene trimming of TCR beta chains was associated with a missense DCLRE1C variant in a later genetic analysis, and the association was replicated in an independent cohort. Sequencing depth was assumed to be roughly uniform across donors in the presence/absence analyses, though that assumption may not hold. A later analysis reported that several top co-occurrence clusters appeared linked to parvovirus B19, influenza, CMV and Epstein-Barr virus. Assigning TCR associations to individual alleles was difficult when HLA alleles, especially DR and DQ, strongly co-occurred. Some IMGT-functional V segments, including TRBV6-2 and TRBV6-3, could not be told apart with the 87-base-pair reads, so those segments were excluded. According to the authors, the approach could potentially be generalized to other disease states and immunological phenotypes. CMV serostatus was the only immune exposure information available for the cohort. Because some donors lacked HLA typing at each locus, the association tests relied only on the typed subset. Most TCR sequences were observed very rarely across donors, whereas some public TCRs were present in many individuals. In the study, 164 TCR beta chains were listed as associated with cytomegalovirus. According to a later analysis, most CMV-associated TCR beta chains appeared to be HLA-restricted, and the HLA associations seemed to be driven largely by CMV exposure. In a later analysis, HLA-associated TCR beta chains showed more clonal expansion and lower generation probabilities than non-associated chains that were equally common. A further reported finding was that TCR beta sequences accurately predicted the HLA-A and HLA-B alleles for most subjects in the first cohort. Specific HLA alleles were associated with 15,000 to 20,000 TCR beta sequences at a false discovery rate of 0.05 in a later analysis. According to a later analysis, TCR association rates differed among HLA loci, with DRB1 alleles showing the most associated TCRs and HLA-C alleles showing the fewest. In both the original and validation cohorts, the classifier was reported to diagnose cytomegalovirus status with high specificity and sensitivity. Broadly in line with IMGT annotations, most TCR beta V segments showed up in productive rearrangements about 87% or about 30% of the time in an earlier analysis of approximately 640 of the donors. A few of the identified cytomegalovirus-associated TCR beta chains were confirmed in vitro to be specific for cytomegalovirus antigens. Correlated functional status among segregating V segments might be attributable to linkage disequilibrium, but an unknown experimental factor could not be ruled out. Compared with the roughly 600-donor mean, donors in an Asian-associated ancestry cluster had fewer N-insertions in productive TCRs, according to a later genetic analysis.

The sample consisted of PBMCs. The TCR originated in a girl aged 2 to 9 in good health and CMV-seropositive. Here the chain combines TRBV28 and TRBJ2-7; perhaps TRBD2 is the D gene, with 5 bases matching. CDR3 reads: CASMREHPYEQYF. The DNA is TGTGCCAGCATGAGGGAACACCCCTACGAGCAGTACTTC.